A selection of T cell receptor beta chains follows, all from one sample in a study of human T cells and chemical hapten exposure. A single record per CDR3 protein comes from TCRdb applying MiXCR to the RACE reads. Of approximately 120,000 distinct CDR3 sequences in the sample, roughly a tenth are singletons; the top ten hold 2.5% to 3.5%. The specimen comprised whole blood, sampled in connection with sensitization to the hapten diphenylcyclopropenone (DPC). The receptors derive from a woman in her thirties or forties with alopecia areata. Some clones in this sample may be carry-over from other donors' samples. Each CDR3 is given with its conserved first and last residue. Each record gives: clone size, J gene, CDR3 length, D gene, V gene, CDR3 protein, CDR3 DNA. The D gene is left open where the match is weak. Clone size is not always given. Where it is, it says once, few, many or a class for expanded clones.

>few|TRBJ2-7|15|-|TRBV5-1
CASSLLRGATYEQYF
TGCGCCAGCAGCTTGTTACGCGGGGCGACCTACGAGCAGTACTTC
>few|TRBJ2-6|17|-|TRBV4-1
CASSPYTTGSGANVLTF
TGCGCCAGCAGCCCCTATACTACAGGGTCCGGGGCCAACGTCCTGACTTTC
>-|TRBJ2-7|15|-|TRBV4-3
CASSQLRQGRNEQYF
TGCGCCAGCAGCCAACTGAGGCAGGGGAGGAACGAGCAGTACTTC
>-|TRBJ2-7|17|TRBD1|TRBV20-1
CSARDRGPLGPSYEQYF
TGCAGTGCTCGGGACAGGGGGCCTTTAGGTCCCTCCTACGAGCAGTACTTC
>many|TRBJ2-1|16|TRBD1|TRBV11-2
CASSVKSGTGNNEQFF
TGTGCCAGCAGCGTAAAATCCGGGACAGGGAACAATGAGCAGTTCTTC
>-|TRBJ1-3|16|TRBD1|TRBV4-3
CASSQEPWAGGNTIYF
TGCGCCAGCAGCCAAGAGCCCTGGGCAGGGGGGAACACCATATATTTT
>many|TRBJ2-3|17|-|TRBV6-2/TRBV6-3
CASSPLERRQSTDTQYF
TGTGCCAGCAGCCCACTCGAAAGACGCCAAAGCACAGATACGCAGTATTTT
>-|TRBJ2-7|12|TRBD1|TRBV6-5
CASSNTGVEQYF
TGTGCCAGCAGTAACACAGGGGTTGAGCAGTACTTC
>many|TRBJ2-7|15|TRBD1|TRBV7-9
CASSSTNRGDYEQYF
TGTGCCAGCAGCTCTACAAACAGGGGGGACTACGAGCAGTACTTC
>-|TRBJ2-7|15|-|TRBV7-2
CASSLGPPPSYEQYF
TGTGCCAGCAGCTTAGGGCCCCCTCCCTCCTACGAGCAGTACTTC
>-|TRBJ2-1|16|TRBD2|TRBV24-1
CATSDFRGTSPGEQFF
TGTGCCACCAGTGATTTTAGGGGGACTAGCCCAGGTGAGCAGTTCTTC
>many|TRBJ1-5|15|-|TRBV20-1
CSAREKEAGNQPQHF
TGCAGTGCTAGAGAGAAGGAGGCAGGCAATCAGCCCCAGCATTTT
>-|TRBJ2-7|14|-|TRBV4-3
CASSQDWGSYEQYF
TGCGCCAGCAGCCAAGATTGGGGCAGCTACGAGCAGTACTTC
>few|TRBJ1-3|11|-|TRBV6-5
CASSSANTIYF
TGTGCCAGCAGTTCAGCAAACACCATATATTTT
>few|TRBJ2-3|17|TRBD2|TRBV11-3
CASSLYSRGGSTDTQYF
TGTGCCAGCAGCTTATATTCCCGGGGGGGAAGCACAGATACGCAGTATTTT
>many|TRBJ2-7|12|-|TRBV7-9
CASSLDPYEQYF
TGTGCCAGCAGCCTGGACCCATACGAGCAGTACTTC
>many|TRBJ2-7|13|-|TRBV18
CASSPTQAWEQYF
TGTGCCAGCTCACCAACGCAGGCGTGGGAGCAGTACTTC
>-|TRBJ2-7|16|TRBD1|TRBV5-1
CASSLALTQGANEQYF
TGCGCCAGCAGCTTGGCCCTCACACAGGGGGCGAACGAGCAGTACTTC